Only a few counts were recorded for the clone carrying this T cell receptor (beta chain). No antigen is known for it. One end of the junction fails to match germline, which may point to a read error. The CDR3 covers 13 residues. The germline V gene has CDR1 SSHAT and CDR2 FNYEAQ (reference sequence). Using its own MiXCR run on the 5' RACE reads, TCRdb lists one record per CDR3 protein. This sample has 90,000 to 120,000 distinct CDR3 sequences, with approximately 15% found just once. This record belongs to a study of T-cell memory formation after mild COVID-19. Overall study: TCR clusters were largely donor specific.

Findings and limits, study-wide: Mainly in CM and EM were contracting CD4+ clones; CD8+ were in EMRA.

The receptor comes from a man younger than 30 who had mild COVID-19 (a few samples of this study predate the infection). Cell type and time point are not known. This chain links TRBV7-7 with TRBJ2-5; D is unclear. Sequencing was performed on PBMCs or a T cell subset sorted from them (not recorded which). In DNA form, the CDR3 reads TGTGCTAGCAGCTTAACCCCCCAAGAGACCCAGTACTTC. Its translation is CASSLTPQETQYF.